The clone carrying this T cell receptor (beta chain) was seen only once. Antigen unknown. Only in-frame clones appear in the TCRdb table, and some are missing; sequencing was by immunoSEQ multiplex PCR. The table includes over a million clones, roughly 96% detected once. This record comes from a study of shared clonotypes between healthy human individuals. Findings and limits, study-wide: Non-shared clonotypes had lower generation probabilities than those shared by all four donors.

CDR1 is MDHEN and CDR2 is SYDVKM in the germline V gene. Trimming stripped 3 bases from V and 3 bases from J, with 12 bases between. The CDR3 totals 15 residues. Sequencing was performed on naive CD4+ T cells sorted from blood. Stated subset: CD45RA+ positively selected. The chain joins TRBV28 to TRBJ1-5; D is possibly TRBD1 (5 bases). This receptor was obtained from a man under 40 in good health. CDR3 DNA: TGTGCCAGCAGTTTGCCCGGGACGGACAATCAGCCCCAGCATTTT. Translating gives CASSLPGTDNQPQHF.